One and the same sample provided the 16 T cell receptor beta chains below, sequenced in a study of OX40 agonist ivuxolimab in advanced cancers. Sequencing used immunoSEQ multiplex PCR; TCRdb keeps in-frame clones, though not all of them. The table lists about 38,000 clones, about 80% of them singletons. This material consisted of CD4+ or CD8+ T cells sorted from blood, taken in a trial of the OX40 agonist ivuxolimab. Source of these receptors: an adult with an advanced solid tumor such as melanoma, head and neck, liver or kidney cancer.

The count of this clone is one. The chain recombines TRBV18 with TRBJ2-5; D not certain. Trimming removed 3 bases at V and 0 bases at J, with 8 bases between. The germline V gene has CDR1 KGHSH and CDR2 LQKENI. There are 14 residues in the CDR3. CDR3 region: CASSPRSDQETQYF. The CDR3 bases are TGTGCCAGCTCACCTCGCAGCGACCAAGAGACCCAGTACTTC.

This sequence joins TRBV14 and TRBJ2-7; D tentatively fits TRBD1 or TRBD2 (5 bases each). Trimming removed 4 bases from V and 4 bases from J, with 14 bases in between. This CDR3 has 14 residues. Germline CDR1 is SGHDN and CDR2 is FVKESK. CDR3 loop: CASSPRGEGYEQYF. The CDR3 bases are TGTGCCAGCAGCCCAAGAGGGGAAGGTTACGAGCAGTACTTC.

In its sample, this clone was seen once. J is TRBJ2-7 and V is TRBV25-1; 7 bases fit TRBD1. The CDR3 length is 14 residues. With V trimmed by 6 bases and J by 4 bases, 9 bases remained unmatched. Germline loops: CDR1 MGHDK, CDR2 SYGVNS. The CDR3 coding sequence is TGTGCCAGCAGACAAGACAGGGACGGGTACGAGCAGTACTTC. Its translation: CASRQDRDGYEQYF.

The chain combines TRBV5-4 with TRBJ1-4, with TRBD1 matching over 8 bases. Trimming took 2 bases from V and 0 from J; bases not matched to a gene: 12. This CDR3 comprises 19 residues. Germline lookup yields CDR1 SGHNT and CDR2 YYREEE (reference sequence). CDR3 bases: TGTGCCAGCAGCTTCGGGGCAGGGGGCGCGAGTGCAACTAATGAAAAACTGTTTTTT. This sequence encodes CASSFGAGGASATNEKLFF.

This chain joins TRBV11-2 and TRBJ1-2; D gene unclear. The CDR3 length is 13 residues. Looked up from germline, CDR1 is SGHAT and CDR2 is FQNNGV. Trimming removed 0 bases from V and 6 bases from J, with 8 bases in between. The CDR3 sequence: CASSLDLGDGYTF. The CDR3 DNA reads TGTGCCAGCAGCTTAGATCTCGGGGATGGCTACACCTTC.

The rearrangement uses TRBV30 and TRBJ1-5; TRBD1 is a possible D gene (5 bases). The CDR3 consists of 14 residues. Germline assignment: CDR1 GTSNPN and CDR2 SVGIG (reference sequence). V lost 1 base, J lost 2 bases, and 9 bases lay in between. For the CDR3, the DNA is TGTGCCTGGAGTGCCCAGGGTGGCAATCAGCCCCAGCATTTT. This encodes CAWSAQGGNQPQHF.

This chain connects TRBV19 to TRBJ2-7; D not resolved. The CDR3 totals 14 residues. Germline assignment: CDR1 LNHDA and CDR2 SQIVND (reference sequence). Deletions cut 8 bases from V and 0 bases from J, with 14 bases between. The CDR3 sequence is CASGPITSSYEQYF. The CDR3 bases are TGTGCCAGTGGACCTATTACGAGCTCCTACGAGCAGTACTTC. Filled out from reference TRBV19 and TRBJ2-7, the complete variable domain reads DGGITQSPKYLFRKEGQNVTLSCEQNLNHDAMYWYRQDPGQGLRLIYYSQIVNDFQKGDIAEGYSVSREKKESFPLTVTSAQKNPTAFYLCASGPITSSYEQYFGPGTRLTVT.

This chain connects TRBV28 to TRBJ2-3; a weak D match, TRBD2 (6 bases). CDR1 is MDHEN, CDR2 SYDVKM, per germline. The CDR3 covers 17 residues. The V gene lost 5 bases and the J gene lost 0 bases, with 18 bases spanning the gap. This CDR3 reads CASSEFFSGSSTDTQYF. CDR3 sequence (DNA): TGTGCCAGCAGTGAGTTTTTTAGCGGCTCTAGCACAGATACGCAGTATTTT.

The CDR3 protein is CASSFGETQYF. Here the CDR3 DNA reads TGTGCCAGCAGCTTTGGAGAGACCCAGTACTTC. J is TRBJ2-5 and V is TRBV7-8; D not certain. The CDR3 totals 11 residues. Looked up from germline, CDR1 is SGHVS and CDR2 is FQNEAQ. The V end was cut by 3 bases, the J end by 4 bases, with 3 bases between.

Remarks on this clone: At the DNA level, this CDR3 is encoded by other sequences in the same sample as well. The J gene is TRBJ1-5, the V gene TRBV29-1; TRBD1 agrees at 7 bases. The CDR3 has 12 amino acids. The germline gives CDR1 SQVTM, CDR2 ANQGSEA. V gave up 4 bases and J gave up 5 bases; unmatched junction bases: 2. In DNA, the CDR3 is TGCAGCGTTGGAGGGGGCGATCAGCCCCAGCATTTT. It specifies CSVGGGDQPQHF.

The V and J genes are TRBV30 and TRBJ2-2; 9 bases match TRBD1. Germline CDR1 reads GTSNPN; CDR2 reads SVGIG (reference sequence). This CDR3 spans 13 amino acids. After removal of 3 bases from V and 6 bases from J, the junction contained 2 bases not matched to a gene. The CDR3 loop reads CAWRQGASGELFF. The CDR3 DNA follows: TGTGCCTGGAGACAGGGGGCGTCCGGGGAGCTGTTTTTT.

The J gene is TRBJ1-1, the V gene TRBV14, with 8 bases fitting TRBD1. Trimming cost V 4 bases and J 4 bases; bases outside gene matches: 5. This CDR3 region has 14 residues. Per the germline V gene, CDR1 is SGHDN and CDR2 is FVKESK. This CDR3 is CASSPTGVITEAFF. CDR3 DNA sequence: TGTGCCAGCAGCCCGACAGGGGTGATCACTGAAGCTTTCTTT. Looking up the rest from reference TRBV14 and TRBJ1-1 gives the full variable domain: EAGVTQFPSHSVIEKGQTVTLRCDPISGHDNLYWYRRVMGKEIKFLLHFVKESKQDESGMPNNRFLAERTGGTYSTLKVQPAELEDSGVYFCASSPTGVITEAFFGQGTRLTVV.

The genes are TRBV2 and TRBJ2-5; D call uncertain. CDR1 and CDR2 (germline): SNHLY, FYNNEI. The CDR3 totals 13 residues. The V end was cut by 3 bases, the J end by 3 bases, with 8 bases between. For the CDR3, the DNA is TGTGCCAGCAGTGAGGCTAACAAAGAGACCCAGTACTTC. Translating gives CASSEANKETQYF.

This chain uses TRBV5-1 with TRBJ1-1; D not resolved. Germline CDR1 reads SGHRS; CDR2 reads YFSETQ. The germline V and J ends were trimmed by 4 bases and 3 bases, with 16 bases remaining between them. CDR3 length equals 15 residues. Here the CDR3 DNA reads TGCGCCAGCAGCACCGCGGGCCGGGCGGACACTGAAGCTTTCTTT. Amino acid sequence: CASSTAGRADTEAFF.

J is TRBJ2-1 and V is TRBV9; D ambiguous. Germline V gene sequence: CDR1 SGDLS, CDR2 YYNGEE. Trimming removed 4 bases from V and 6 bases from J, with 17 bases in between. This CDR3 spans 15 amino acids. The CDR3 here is CASSLGGSRRNEQFF. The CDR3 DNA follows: TGTGCCAGCAGCCTAGGTGGATCCCGCCGCAATGAGCAGTTCTTC. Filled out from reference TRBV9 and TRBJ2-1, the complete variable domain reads DSGVTQTPKHLITATGQRVTLRCSPRSGDLSVYWYQQSLDQGLQFLIQYYNGEERAKGNILERFSAQQFPDLHSELNLSSLELGDSALYFCASSLGGSRRNEQFFGPGTRLTVL.

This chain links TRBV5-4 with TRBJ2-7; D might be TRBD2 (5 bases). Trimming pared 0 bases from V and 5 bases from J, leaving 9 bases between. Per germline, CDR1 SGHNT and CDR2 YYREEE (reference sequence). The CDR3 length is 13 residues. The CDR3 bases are TGTGCCAGCAGCTTGGGCGGGTCTAACGAGCAGTACTTC. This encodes CASSLGGSNEQYF.